Each of the 28 T cell receptor beta chains below was sequenced from the same sample in a study of cytomegalovirus exposure and HLA in healthy donors. Both 60 Vbeta primers and 13 Jbeta primers went into the PCR. The table came from immunoSEQ multiplex PCR; TCRdb's copy has only in-frame clones and leaves some out. Among roughly 160,000 clones listed, 80% to 90% were seen once. The sequenced material came from PBMCs. The source is a woman aged 25-40 years in good health and CMV-seropositive.

The rearrangement joins TRBV7-2 to TRBJ2-3; D not certain. CDR3 size: 14 residues. Germline CDR1 is SGHTA and CDR2 is FQGNSA. Trimming shortened V by 4 bases and J by 1 base, and 9 bases separated the two germline ends. The CDR3 is CASSSRPGTDTQYF. CDR3 DNA sequence: TGTGCCAGCAGCTCTAGGCCGGGCACAGATACGCAGTATTTT.

This chain links TRBV5-1 with TRBJ2-1, with a weak D call TRBD1 (6 bases). Germline CDR1 SGHRS, CDR2 YFSETQ. This CDR3 has 15 amino acids. V was clipped by 4 bases and J by 5 bases, with 16 bases between them. The CDR3 DNA sequence: TGCGCCAGCAGCAAGGGGGACGCTCGGGACAATGAGCAGTTCTTC. Translation: CASSKGDARDNEQFF.

This clone was seen only once. The rearrangement uses TRBV6-1 and TRBJ2-1; 8 bases align to TRBD1. The V gene end was trimmed by 3 bases and the J gene end by 12 bases; junction bases not matched to a gene: 10. Germline V gene data show CDR1 as MNHNS and CDR2 as SASEGT. The CDR3 runs 14 residues. The CDR3 reads CASSDGTGRGGQFF. In DNA form, the CDR3 reads TGTGCCAGCAGTGATGGGACAGGTCGTGGGGGGCAGTTCTTC.

V and J are TRBV5-1 and TRBJ1-3; 8 bases are a match to TRBD1. The CDR3 consists of 16 residues. Germline V gene sequence: CDR1 SGHRS, CDR2 YFSETQ. The J segment lost 7 bases and the V segment lost 0 bases, leaving 9 bases of the junction unmatched. The CDR3 DNA reads as TGCGCCAGCAGCTTGGCCGGACAGGGCATTAGCAACACCATATATTTT. Translation gives CASSLAGQGISNTIYF.

This clone was counted once. The CDR3 DNA is TGCAGTGCTCCAGATCAGCCCCAGCATTTT. The encoded protein is CSAPDQPQHF. The genes are TRBV20-1 and TRBJ1-5; the D is unclear. Trimming pared 5 bases from V and 5 bases from J, leaving 4 bases between. Germline V gene sequence: CDR1 DFQATT, CDR2 SNEGSKA (reference sequence). This CDR3 spans 10 amino acids.

The chain recombines TRBV10-3 with TRBJ1-1; tentative D call: TRBD1 (6 bases). The CDR3 is 12 residues long. Between the trimmed V and J ends, which lost 6 bases and 1 base, there was a span of 6 bases. Germline V gives CDR1 ENHRY, CDR2 SYGVKD. Written as DNA, the CDR3 is TGTGCCATCAGGACAGGGAACACTGAAGCTTTCTTT. This encodes CAIRTGNTEAFF.

The genes are TRBV2 and TRBJ1-6; 8 nucleotides align to TRBD1. The length of the CDR3 is 14 residues. Germline V gene data show CDR1 as SNHLY and CDR2 as FYNNEI. Trimming cost V 6 bases and J 10 bases; bases outside gene matches: 8. CDR3 coding DNA: TGTGCCAGCAGCCCACAGGGGGGGTCGTCACCCCTCCACTTT. This gives the protein CASSPQGGSSPLHF.

The chain uses TRBV10-3 and TRBJ2-3; the D gene is possibly TRBD1 (5 bases). In germline, CDR1 is ENHRY, CDR2 SYGVKD. CDR3 size: 13 residues. V lost 6 bases to trimming and J lost 0 bases, with 7 bases between them. CDR3 sequence (DNA): TGTGCCATCAGAGGACATAGCACAGATACGCAGTATTTT. It translates to CAIRGHSTDTQYF.

V usage is TRBV21-1 and J usage is TRBJ2-4; whether TRBD1, the table's D call, matches the DNA was not checked. TRBV21-1 constitutes a pseudogene. The CDR3 has 16 residues. The DNA of the CDR3 is TGTGCCAGCAACCCCCTGATTCAGGTAAAAAAAAACATTCAGTACTTC. Translation: CASNPLIQVKKNIQYF.

The V gene is TRBV6-5, the J gene TRBJ2-5; tentative D call: TRBD2 (6 bases). The CDR3 runs to 14 residues. Deletions cut 5 bases from V and 5 bases from J, with 15 bases between. Germline CDR1 reads MNHEY; CDR2 reads SVGAGI. CDR3 loop: CASSRRLVWETQYF. The CDR3 DNA sequence: TGTGCCAGCAGTCGACGACTAGTCTGGGAGACCCAGTACTTC.

J is TRBJ2-7 and V is TRBV9, with D possibly being TRBD2 (6 bases). Germline CDR1 is SGDLS and CDR2 is YYNGEE. The CDR3 covers 14 residues. The V and J ends lost 4 bases and 6 bases respectively, with 17 bases between them. CDR3 coding DNA: TGTGCCAGCAGCAGAAGTGGGGGGACGGGCGAGCAGTACTTC. Its translation: CASSRSGGTGEQYF.

This chain joins TRBV7-9 and TRBJ1-1; 9 positions match TRBD1. The CDR3 has 17 amino acids. V gave up 5 bases and J gave up 3 bases; unmatched junction bases: 13. Germline CDR1 SEHNR, CDR2 FQNEAQ (reference sequence). CDR3 region: CASSRGLRQGEDTEAFF. CDR3 DNA: TGTGCCAGCAGCCGAGGCCTTCGACAGGGGGAGGACACTGAAGCTTTCTTT.

The chain combines TRBV9 with TRBJ1-2; D is perhaps TRBD1 (6 bases). The CDR3 is made up of 15 amino acids. Germline CDR1 and CDR2: SGDLS and YYNGEE. V dropped 4 bases and J dropped 2 bases, with 15 bases sitting between them. Here the CDR3 reads CASSLRGEGNYGYTF. CDR3 nucleotides: TGTGCCAGCAGCTTGAGGGGGGAGGGAAACTATGGCTACACCTTC.

The chain has TRBV7-9 and TRBJ1-2; tentative D call: TRBD1 (5 bases). CDR3 size: 13 residues. Trimming cost V 3 bases and J 7 bases, with 12 bases left between them. Germline CDR1 and CDR2: SEHNR and FQNEAQ (reference sequence). CDR3 DNA sequence: TGTGCCAGCAGCTTTTGGGGGGATGCTGGCTACACCTTC. Its translation: CASSFWGDAGYTF.

This chain joins TRBV7-8 and TRBJ2-7; 7 bases match TRBD1. In germline, CDR1 is SGHVS, CDR2 FQNEAQ. This CDR3 has 13 amino acids. The ends lost 1 base at V and 6 bases at J; junction bases unmatched: 3. CDR3 in DNA: TGTGCCAGCAGCTTAGTACAGGGGAGCGAGCAGTACTTC. Protein: CASSLVQGSEQYF.

The genes are TRBV5-1 and TRBJ2-5; TRBD2 matches at 13 bases. Germline-derived CDR1 and CDR2 are SGHRS and YFSETQ. V dropped 2 bases and J dropped 5; count of bases not matched to a gene: 3. The CDR3 sequence is 15 residues long. The CDR3 DNA reads as TGCGCCAGCAGCTTCGGACTAGCGGGGGAGGAGACCCAGTACTTC. It specifies CASSFGLAGEETQYF.

This chain uses TRBV25-1 with TRBJ2-7; 9 bases are shared with TRBD2. After removal of 3 bases from V and 9 bases from J, the junction contained 15 bases not matched to a gene. The germline gives CDR1 MGHDK, CDR2 SYGVNS. CDR3 size: 16 residues. In nucleotides, the CDR3 is TGTGCCAGCAGTGATGATCGGCGGGGGGGGCGAGGGGGGCAGTACTTC. Translation: CASSDDRRGGRGGQYF.

The J gene is TRBJ1-3, the V gene TRBV10-3, with D uncertain. V shed 7 bases and J shed 2 bases, with 15 bases lying between them. This CDR3 spans 15 amino acids. The germline CDR1 and CDR2 sequences are ENHRY and SYGVKD. The CDR3 nucleotides are TGTGCCATCACGGCGGTTTCCGGGGCTGGAAACACCATATATTTT. This gives the protein CAITAVSGAGNTIYF.

V usage is TRBV5-1 and J usage is TRBJ2-3, with D possibly TRBD2 on 5 matching bases. The CDR3 consists of 17 residues. The ends were cut back, 0 bases at V and 5 bases at J, with 19 bases in the middle. The V gene's germline CDR1 is SGHRS and CDR2 YFSETQ. In DNA form, the CDR3 reads TGCGCCAGCAGCTTGGTTGCTAGCTCCCAGGTAGGAGATACGCAGTATTTT. Protein product: CASSLVASSQVGDTQYF.

The V and J genes are TRBV7-9 and TRBJ2-1; D is perhaps TRBD1 (6 bases). Per germline, CDR1 SEHNR and CDR2 FQNEAQ (reference sequence). Trimming cost V 8 bases and J 10 bases, with 12 bases left between them. The CDR3 has 11 residues. CDR3 amino acids: CASPGHLEQFF. Here the CDR3 DNA reads TGTGCCAGCCCGGGACATTTAGAGCAGTTCTTC.

This clone occurred a few times. The gene calls are TRBV19 and TRBJ1-2, with 9 bases lining up with TRBD1. With 7 bases clipped from V and 5 bases from J, the junction kept 17 bases outside the gene matches. Germline V gene data show CDR1 as LNHDA and CDR2 as SQIVND (reference sequence). This CDR3 contains 17 residues. CDR3 DNA sequence: TGTGCCAGTACAAGCGGGACAGGGCATCCGATGAGGTATGGCTACACCTTC. Translated, it gives CASTSGTGHPMRYGYTF.

This chain joins TRBV30 and TRBJ1-2; possible D gene TRBD1, 5 bases. CDR1 is GTSNPN and CDR2 is SVGIG in the germline V gene (reference sequence). V was cut by 4 bases and J by 7 bases, with 13 bases left in between. The length of the CDR3 is 12 residues. The chain's CDR3 is CAWTSGWSGYTF. CDR3 DNA: TGTGCCTGGACCTCAGGGTGGTCTGGCTACACCTTC.

V gene TRBV4-1 combines with J gene TRBJ1-1; D is uncertain. Germline V gene sequence: CDR1 MGHRA, CDR2 YSYEKL. CDR3 size: 14 residues. The V and J ends lost 1 base and 2 bases respectively, with 8 bases between them. CDR3: CASSQGEGNTEAFF. CDR3 DNA: TGCGCCAGCAGCCAAGGGGAGGGAAACACTGAAGCTTTCTTT.

Note on this clone: At the DNA level, this CDR3 is encoded by other sequences in the same sample as well. The chain has TRBV5-1 and TRBJ2-5, with 9 nucleotides matching TRBD1. This CDR3 comprises 13 residues. CDR1 SGHRS and CDR2 YFSETQ come from the germline V gene. Trimming took 6 bases from V and 1 from J; bases not matched to a gene: 1. CDR3 residues: CASKGQGQETQYF. CDR3 DNA sequence: TGCGCCAGCAAGGGACAGGGCCAAGAGACCCAGTACTTC.

This clone was counted a single time. The gene calls are TRBV4-1 and TRBJ2-7, with 9 positions matching TRBD1. Germline-derived CDR1 and CDR2 are MGHRA and YSYEKL. This CDR3 is 18 amino acids long. Trimming took 3 bases from V and 2 from J; bases not matched to a gene: 14. The CDR3 here is CASSQLQLRDRAAYEQYF. The CDR3, as DNA: TGCGCCAGCAGCCAGCTTCAATTACGGGACAGGGCTGCCTACGAGCAGTACTTC.

V gene TRBV11-2 combines with J gene TRBJ2-5, with 7 bases aligning to TRBD2. This CDR3 comprises 15 residues. After removal of 4 bases from V and 4 bases from J, the junction contained 9 bases not matched to a gene. CDR1 SGHAT and CDR2 FQNNGV come from the germline V gene. CDR3 protein: CASSSGASGGETQYF. For the CDR3, the DNA is TGTGCCAGCAGCTCCGGGGCTAGCGGTGGAGAGACCCAGTACTTC.

The chain joins TRBV2 to TRBJ2-3; D may be TRBD2 (6 bases). Germline V gene sequence: CDR1 SNHLY, CDR2 FYNNEI. The V end lost 2 bases, the J end lost 0 bases, and 12 bases lay between the germline ends. The CDR3 spans 16 residues. The CDR3 loop is CASSELGGTSTDTQYF. CDR3 bases: TGTGCCAGCAGTGAATTGGGCGGGACTAGCACAGATACGCAGTATTTT.

The J gene is TRBJ2-1, the V gene TRBV7-8; D remains unclear. Trimming cost V 5 bases and J 8 bases, with 7 bases left between them. CDR1 SGHVS and CDR2 FQNEAQ come from the germline V gene. The length of the CDR3 is 11 residues. CDR3 residues: CASSPQYEQFF. Written as DNA, the CDR3 is TGTGCCAGCAGCCCACAGTATGAGCAGTTCTTC.